The 27 T cell receptor beta chains presented below share a single source sample, sequenced in a study of blood T cells in healthy people across ages. A second about 7 to 11 cycle PCR used barcoded and J-beta primers. TCRdb analysed the 5' RACE reads with MiXCR anew, one entry per CDR3 protein. The sample carries around 780,000 distinct CDR3 sequences, roughly 25% recorded once. The same sample was also used in a study of T cells of mothers and their children.

Sequences were obtained from blood. The receptors derive from a boy younger than 18 in good health.

This clonotype was counted only a few times. The CDR3 DNA reads TGCAGTGCTAGAGCCCTAACAGGGGAGACCCAGTACTTC. It encodes CSARALTGETQYF. This chain links TRBV20-1 with TRBJ2-5; perhaps TRBD1 as D (6 bases). The length of the CDR3 is 13 residues. The V gene lost 1 base and the J gene lost 5 bases, with 11 bases spanning the gap. Germline values: CDR1 DFQATT, CDR2 SNEGSKA (reference sequence).

The rearrangement uses TRBV6-6 and TRBJ2-4, with TRBD1 identical over 7 bases. The trim removed 6 bases at V and 0 bases at J, leaving 14 bases unmatched. The CDR3 covers 18 residues. CDR1 and CDR2 from the germline V gene are MNHNY and SVGAGI (reference sequence). The CDR3 nucleotides read TGTGCCAGCAGAAAACCCGGACAGGTTCACCTAGCCAAAAACATTCAGTACTTC. Translation: CASRKPGQVHLAKNIQYF.

This clonotype was counted only a few times. The genes are TRBV7-8 and TRBJ1-5; possible D gene TRBD1, 5 bases. Germline V CDR1 and CDR2: SGHVS, FQNEAQ. The CDR3 consists of 14 residues. The germline V and J ends were trimmed by 5 bases and 1 base, with 9 bases remaining between them. As DNA, the CDR3 is TGTGCCAGCAGCGTCCGGGACAGCAATCAGCCCCAGCATTTT. Protein product: CASSVRDSNQPQHF.

This clonotype was seen more than once but under ten times. The gene calls are TRBV4-1 and TRBJ2-7; weak D call: TRBD1 (5 bases). Deletions cut 6 bases from V and 1 base from J, with 19 bases between. Germline V CDR1 and CDR2: MGHRA, YSYEKL. The CDR3 is made up of 16 amino acids. The CDR3 DNA reads TGCGCCAGCAGTCTTGGATGGGGCGAAGGATCCTACGAGCAGTACTTC. As protein: CASSLGWGEGSYEQYF.

This clonotype has just a few counts. The J gene is TRBJ2-2, the V gene TRBV7-9; D is perhaps TRBD2 (6 bases). The germline V gene encodes CDR1 SEHNR and CDR2 FQNEAQ (reference sequence). Between the trimmed V and J ends, which lost 5 bases and 1 base, there was a span of 11 bases. CDR3 length: 15 residues. Written as DNA, the CDR3 is TGTGCCAGCAGCCCCATGGGAGGGAACACCGGGGAGCTGTTTTTT. Translated: CASSPMGGNTGELFF.

This clonotype was seen more than once but under ten times. The chain combines TRBV27 with TRBJ1-2, with 8 bases lining up with TRBD1. Germline V gene data show CDR1 as MNHEY and CDR2 as SMNVEV (reference sequence). The CDR3 is made up of 15 amino acids. V shed 3 bases, J shed 4 bases, and the junction held 7 bases outside the gene matches. The CDR3 spells CASSLAGTGIYGYTF. CDR3 in DNA: TGTGCCAGCAGTTTGGCCGGGACAGGCATCTATGGCTACACCTTC.

This clonotype showed up just a few times. This sequence joins TRBV29-1 and TRBJ2-5; possibly TRBD1 for D (6 bases). From germline, CDR1 is SQVTM and CDR2 ANQGSEA. Trimming pared 4 bases from V and 2 bases from J, leaving 8 bases between. The CDR3 is 12 amino acids. The CDR3 DNA follows: TGCAGCGTTGGACAGGCTCAAGAGACCCAGTACTTC. It encodes CSVGQAQETQYF. The full variable domain, in which reference TRBV29-1 and TRBJ2-5 provide the parts outside the CDR3, is SAVISQKPSRDICQRGTSLTIQCQVDSQVTMMFWYRQQPGQSLTLIATANQGSEATYESGFVIDKFPISRPNLTFSTLTVSNMSPEDSSIYLCSVGQAQETQYFGPGTRLLVL.

Only a few counts were recorded for this clonotype. The rearrangement joins TRBV29-1 to TRBJ2-1; D is unclear. The germline CDR1 and CDR2 sequences are SQVTM and ANQGSEA. The CDR3 loop spans 13 amino acids. Trimming removed 6 bases at V and 4 bases at J, with 13 bases between. Here the CDR3 DNA reads TGCAGCGTCGGGCCGCGCTTTTACAATGAGCAGTTCTTC. Translation gives CSVGPRFYNEQFF.

The rearrangement joins TRBV20-1 to TRBJ1-4; no reliable D call. The CDR3 is made up of 11 amino acids. Germline V lookup: CDR1 DFQATT, CDR2 SNEGSKA (reference sequence). Trimming removed 6 bases from V and 8 bases from J, with 10 bases in between. CDR3: CSARSSEKLFF. CDR3 bases: TGCAGTGCAAGGAGTTCCGAAAAACTGTTTTTT.

J is TRBJ2-1 and V is TRBV6-5, with D maybe TRBD1 (6 bases). There are 18 residues in the CDR3. Germline V gene data show CDR1 as MNHEY and CDR2 as SVGAGI. Deletions cut 0 bases from V and 3 bases from J, with 18 bases between. Written as DNA, the CDR3 is TGTGCCAGCAGTTACTCGAACCCCGGACAGTTGGGCTACAATGAGCAGTTCTTC. Its protein product is CASSYSNPGQLGYNEQFF.

The CDR3 protein is CSAKGTVNNEQFF. The CDR3, as DNA: TGCAGTGCTAAGGGGACAGTCAACAATGAGCAGTTCTTC. The chain combines TRBV20-1 with TRBJ2-1, with 7 positions matching TRBD1. Losses at the gene ends were 4 bases for V and 5 bases for J; bases not matched to a gene: 5. The germline V gene has CDR1 DFQATT and CDR2 SNEGSKA (reference sequence). There are 13 residues in the CDR3.

The V and J genes are TRBV20-1 and TRBJ2-3; a possible D gene is TRBD2 (5 bases). The V gene's germline CDR1 is DFQATT and CDR2 SNEGSKA (reference sequence). The CDR3 extends over 14 amino acids. The ends were cut back, 5 bases at V and 0 bases at J, with 12 bases in the middle. CDR3 bases: TGCAGTGCTTTAGACCCGGGGAGCACAGATACGCAGTATTTT. Its protein is CSALDPGSTDTQYF.

In its sample, this clonotype was seen a few times. The chain has TRBV6-5 and TRBJ1-1, with D maybe TRBD1 (5 bases). The V gene lost 7 bases and the J gene lost 6 bases, with 21 bases spanning the gap. Looked up from germline, CDR1 is MNHEY and CDR2 is SVGAGI. This CDR3 has 15 amino acids. DNA of the CDR3: TGTGCCAGCACACCCGGGGGGGGACTCGTCGCTGAAGCTTTCTTT. This codes for CASTPGGGLVAEAFF.

This clonotype was detected a few times. The chain has TRBV20-1 and TRBJ2-3, with 9 bases matching TRBD2. After removal of 2 bases from V and 2 bases from J, the junction contained 5 bases not matched to a gene. There are 15 residues in the CDR3. Germline V gene data show CDR1 as DFQATT and CDR2 as SNEGSKA (reference sequence). CDR3 in amino acids: CSARKTSGYTDTQYF. Written as DNA, the CDR3 is TGCAGTGCTAGAAAGACTAGCGGTTACACAGATACGCAGTATTTT.

This clonotype came up a few times. This CDR3 is CASSAAGYTEAFF. The CDR3 DNA sequence: TGTGCCAGCAGCGCCGCAGGGTACACTGAAGCTTTCTTT. The rearrangement links TRBV9 to TRBJ1-1, with a possible D match to TRBD1 (5 bases). Germline V gene data show CDR1 as SGDLS and CDR2 as YYNGEE. Trimming cost V 3 bases and J 3 bases, with 9 bases left between them. CDR3 length equals 13 residues.

The chain couples TRBV18 to TRBJ2-5, with 8 bases matching TRBD2. The CDR3 length is 15 residues. Germline CDR1 KGHSH, CDR2 LQKENI. V was pared by 3 bases and J by 4 bases, with 7 bases of the junction left unmatched. The CDR3 bases are TGTGCCAGCTCACCTGCCGGGACTAGTCGAGAGACCCAGTACTTC. Translated, it gives CASSPAGTSRETQYF. Supplemented by reference TRBV18 and TRBJ2-5, the full variable domain reads NAGVMQNPRHLVRRRGQEARLRCSPMKGHSHVYWYRQLPEEGLKFMVYLQKENIIDESGMPKERFSAEFPKEGPSILRIQQVVRGDSAAYFCASSPAGTSRETQYFGPGTRLLVL.

The table lists this clonotype with a few counts. This chain connects TRBV2 to TRBJ2-2; D is undetermined. The germline V gene has CDR1 SNHLY and CDR2 FYNNEI. The CDR3 spans 13 residues. V was shortened by 9 bases and J by 1 base, with 9 bases between the two germline ends. The CDR3 region is CASPAGNTGELFF. The CDR3 DNA reads as TGTGCCAGTCCCGCCGGGAACACCGGGGAGCTGTTTTTT.

This clonotype was seen more than once but under ten times. V usage is TRBV28 and J usage is TRBJ2-2; 7 positions match TRBD2. With 10 bases clipped from V and 1 base from J, the junction kept 9 bases outside the gene matches. Germline V lookup: CDR1 MDHEN, CDR2 SYDVKM. CDR3 length equals 15 residues. The CDR3 region has the DNA TGTGCCACTAGGAAGGGCGGGGGGAACACCGGGGAGCTGTTTTTT. Translated: CATRKGGGNTGELFF. Using reference TRBV28 and TRBJ2-2 for the parts outside the CDR3, the full variable domain is DVKVTQSSRYLVKRTGEKVFLECVQDMDHENMFWYRQDPGLGLRLIYFSYDVKMKEKGDIPEGYSVSREKKERFSLILESASTNQTSMYLCATRKGGGNTGELFFGEGSRLTVL.

The sample holds a few counts of this clonotype. V is TRBV6-1 and J is TRBJ2-4, with D uncertain. CDR1 is MNHNS, CDR2 SASEGT, per germline. V was pared by 4 bases and J by 7 bases, with 2 bases between. This CDR3 comprises 10 residues. CDR3 region: CASSANIQYF. For the CDR3, the DNA is TGTGCCAGCAGTGCCAACATTCAGTACTTC.

J is TRBJ2-5 and V is TRBV2; D not resolved. This CDR3 has 11 residues. V lost 9 bases to trimming and J lost 1 base, with 6 bases between them. Germline values: CDR1 SNHLY, CDR2 FYNNEI. DNA of the CDR3: TGTGCCAGTCAGATCCAAGAGACCCAGTACTTC. Its protein is CASQIQETQYF.

This clonotype was seen only a few times. J is TRBJ2-1 and V is TRBV6-1; D possibly matches TRBD1 or TRBD2 (5 bases each). The CDR3 is made up of 12 amino acids. Looked up from germline, CDR1 is MNHNS and CDR2 is SASEGT. CDR3 in amino acids: CASGADYNEQFF. The CDR3 DNA sequence: TGTGCATCCGGGGCTGACTACAATGAGCAGTTCTTC.

A word on this clonotype: Relative to the germline gene, one junction end is altered; a read error may explain this. The V gene is TRBV7-9, the J gene TRBJ1-6; TRBD1 matches at 9 bases. The germline CDR1 and CDR2 sequences are SEHNR and FQNEAQ (reference sequence). This CDR3 spans 19 amino acids. For the CDR3, the DNA is TGTGCCAGCAGCTCCTCGCGAACAGGGGGCACAAACTATAGTTCACCCCTCCACTTT. This codes for CASSSSRTGGTNYSSPLHF.

The chain uses TRBV4-1 and TRBJ1-6; no clear D gene. The CDR3 sequence is 14 residues long. Trimming cost V 5 bases and J 10 bases, with 15 bases left between them. Germline CDR1 reads MGHRA; CDR2 reads YSYEKL. DNA of the CDR3: TGCGCCAGCAGCACCGACAATCGAGGCTCACCCCTCCACTTT. Translated: CASSTDNRGSPLHF.

This clonotype was detected a few times. The CDR3, as DNA: TGCAGTGCTGCGACTAGCGGGGGGGCACGGGAGCAGTTCTTC. Translating gives CSAATSGGAREQFF. The chain employs TRBV20-1 and TRBJ2-1; 14 bases match TRBD2. Germline V gene data show CDR1 as DFQATT and CDR2 as SNEGSKA (reference sequence). The CDR3 spans 14 residues. Trimming removed 5 bases from V and 10 bases from J; junction bases left unmatched: 7.

There are a few counts of this clonotype. The CDR3 bases are TGTGCCAGCAGCACAAGACTAGCGGGGAAACAAGAGACCCAGTACTTC. Protein product: CASSTRLAGKQETQYF. This chain uses TRBV7-8 with TRBJ2-5; 11 positions match TRBD2. Germline CDR1 reads SGHVS; CDR2 reads FQNEAQ. CDR3 size: 16 residues. The junction had 7 bases not matched to a gene; V was cut back by 5 bases and J by 2 bases.

This chain joins TRBV30 and TRBJ2-7; possibly TRBD1 or TRBD2 for D (5 bases each). The CDR3 runs to 11 residues. V dropped 3 bases and J dropped 5 bases, with 8 bases sitting between them. Germline loops: CDR1 GTSNPN, CDR2 SVGIG (reference sequence). CDR3 sequence (DNA): TGTGCCTGGAGGGGGACGCACGAGCAGTACTTC. Protein: CAWRGTHEQYF.

This clonotype was found once. The CDR3 DNA reads TGCAGCGTTGTTGTCCCCGAAAACATTCAGTACTTC. Amino acids: CSVVVPENIQYF. The chain links TRBV29-1 to TRBJ2-4; D uncertain. The V and J ends lost 4 bases and 5 bases respectively, with 9 bases between them. Germline values: CDR1 SQVTM, CDR2 ANQGSEA. This CDR3 contains 12 residues.